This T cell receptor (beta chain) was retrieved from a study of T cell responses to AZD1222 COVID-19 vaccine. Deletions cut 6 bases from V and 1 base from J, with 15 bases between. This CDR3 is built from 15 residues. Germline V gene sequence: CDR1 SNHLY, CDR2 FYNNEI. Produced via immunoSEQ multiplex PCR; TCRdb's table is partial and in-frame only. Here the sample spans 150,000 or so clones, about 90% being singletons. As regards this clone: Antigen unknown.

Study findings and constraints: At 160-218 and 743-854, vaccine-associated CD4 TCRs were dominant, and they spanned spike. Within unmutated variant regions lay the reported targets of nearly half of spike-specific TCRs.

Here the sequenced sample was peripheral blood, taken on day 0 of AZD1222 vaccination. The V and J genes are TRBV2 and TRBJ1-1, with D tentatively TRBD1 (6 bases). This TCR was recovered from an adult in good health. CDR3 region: CASSAWAGANTEAFF. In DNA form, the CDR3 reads TGTGCCAGCAGCGCCTGGGCGGGGGCGAACACTGAAGCTTTCTTT. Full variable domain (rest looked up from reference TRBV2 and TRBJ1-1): EPEVTQTPSHQVTQMGQEVILRCVPISNHLYFYWYRQILGQKVEFLVSFYNNEISEKSEIFDDQFSVERPDGSNFTLKIRSTKLEDSAMYFCASSAWAGANTEAFFGQGTRLTVV.